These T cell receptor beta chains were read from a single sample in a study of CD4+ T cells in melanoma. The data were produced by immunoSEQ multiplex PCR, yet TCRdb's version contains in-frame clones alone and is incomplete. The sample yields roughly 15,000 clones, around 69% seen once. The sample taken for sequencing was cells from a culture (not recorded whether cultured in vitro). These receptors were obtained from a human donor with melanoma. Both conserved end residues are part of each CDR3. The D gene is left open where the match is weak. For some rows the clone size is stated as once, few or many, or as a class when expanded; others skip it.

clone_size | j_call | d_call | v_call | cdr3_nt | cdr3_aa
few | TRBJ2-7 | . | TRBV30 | TGTGCCTGGAGTAGGGGGGGCTACGAGCAGTACTTC | CAWSRGGYEQYF
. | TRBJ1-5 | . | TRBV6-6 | TGTGCCACCAGAGTTTACACGAATCAGCCCCAGCATTTT | CATRVYTNQPQHF
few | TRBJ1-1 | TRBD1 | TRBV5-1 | TGCGCCAGCAGCCCACAGGGGATGAGGACTGAAGCTTTCTTT | CASSPQGMRTEAFF
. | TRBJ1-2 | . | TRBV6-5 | TGTGCCAGCAGTTACGCGGAGGAGGGCTATGGCTACACCTTC | CASSYAEEGYGYTF
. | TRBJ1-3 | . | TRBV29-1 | TGCAGCGTTGTGCTTTTCGGCGCTAGGGACACCATATATTTT | CSVVLFGARDTIYF
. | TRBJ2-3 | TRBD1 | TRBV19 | TGTGCCAGTAGTATAAGGGGGACAGAAACCACAGATACGCAGTATTTT | CASSIRGTETTDTQYF
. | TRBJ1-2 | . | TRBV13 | TGTGCCAGCAGCTTAGCCCTCCCTGCGACCTTC | CASSLALPATF
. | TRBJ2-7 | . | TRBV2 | TGTGCCAGCAGTGTTGGACGGGTGTATGGCTTC | CASSVGRVYGF
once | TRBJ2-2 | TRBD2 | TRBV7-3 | TGTGCCAGCAGCCCGTCCCCGTCTAGCGGGGGAAGCGGGGAGCTGTTTTTT | CASSPSPSSGGSGELFF
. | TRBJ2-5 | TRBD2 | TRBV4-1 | TGCGCCAGCAGCCAAGACCATATCCCCGGGGGGTACCAAGAGACCCAGTACTTC | CASSQDHIPGGYQETQYF
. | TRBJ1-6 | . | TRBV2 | TGTGCCAGCAGTCTCGCGGAGCATAGCTCACCCCTCCACTTT | CASSLAEHSSPLHF
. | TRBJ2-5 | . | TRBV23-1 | TGCGCCAGCAGTCAATCGCCGGAGACCCAGTACTTC | CASSQSPETQYF
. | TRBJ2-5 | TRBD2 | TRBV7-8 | TGTGCCAGCAGCGCCCGACTAGCGGGGGAAGAGACCCAGTACTTC | CASSARLAGEETQYF
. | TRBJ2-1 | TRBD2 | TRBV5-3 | TGTGCCAGAAGCCCGAAGACTAGCGGGGAGTATGAGCAGTTCTTC | CARSPKTSGEYEQFF
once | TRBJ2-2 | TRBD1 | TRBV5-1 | TGCGCCAGCAGCCGACAGGGGGAGACCGGGGAGCTGTTTTTT | CASSRQGETGELFF
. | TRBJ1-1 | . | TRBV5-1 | TGCGCCAGCAGCTTGGGGGGGGGCCCTGAAGCTTTCTTT | CASSLGGGPEAFF
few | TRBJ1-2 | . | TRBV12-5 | TGTGCTAGTGGTTCGCCCACACGGGCGGGCTACACCTTC | CASGSPTRAGYTF
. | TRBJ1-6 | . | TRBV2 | TGTGCCAGCACCCTTCGCCGGAATTCACCCCTCCACTTT | CASTLRRNSPLHF
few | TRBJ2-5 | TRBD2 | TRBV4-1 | TGCGCCAGCAGCCATATCGGGGGGGGCCGGGAGACCCAGTACTTC | CASSHIGGGRETQYF
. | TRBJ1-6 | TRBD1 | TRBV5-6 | TGTGCCAGCAGCTTAGACCAGGGGGCCTATTCACCCCTCCACTTT | CASSLDQGAYSPLHF
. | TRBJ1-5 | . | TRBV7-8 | TGTGCCAGCAGCGCCAACAGGTGGGGTCAAGGGCAGCCCCAGCATTTT | CASSANRWGQGQPQHF
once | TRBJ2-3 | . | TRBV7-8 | TGTGCCAGCAGCGCCTACGGGGGTAGTGAAGATACGCAGTATTTT | CASSAYGGSEDTQYF